This T cell receptor (beta chain) was captured in a study of T cells in Graves' hyperthyroidism and ophthalmopathy. Trimming removed 7 bases at V and 4 bases at J, with 19 bases between. This CDR3 region has 15 residues. TCR beta CDR3 regions were amplified from RNA transcripts. The study used the HTBI primer set for a first-round RT-PCR of the TCR CDR3. TCRdb used MiXCR to reprocess the multiplex PCR reads, holding one entry per CDR3 protein. Of hundreds of thousands of distinct CDR3 sequences in the sample, approximately 14% were seen once. Pregnant or lactating patients were excluded, as were those with uncontrolled infection or other autoimmune disease. PBMCs were obtained from about 9 ml fresh peripheral blood.

V usage is TRBV12-3 or TRBV12-4 and J usage is TRBJ1-2; D is unclear. Sequenced sample: blood. This TCR was sampled from a woman under 30 with Graves' hyperthyroidism. CDR3 region: CASTHGSSYSYGYTF. Written as DNA, the CDR3 is TGTGCCAGCACCCACGGGTCCAGCTATTCCTATGGCTACACCTTC.